This T cell receptor beta chain was documented in a study of CD8 T cells in ankylosing spondylitis. General study results and limits: Characteristic, it appeared, of ankylosing spondylitis blood was a TCR beta motif of 7 or 8 highly homologous variants. Disease-linked clones reportedly showed significant enrichment in matched ankylosing spondylitis synovial fluid. As for the disease-linked clones, they showed a CD8+ phenotype and occurred at relatively low frequencies in peripheral blood. In the blood and synovial fluid of reactive arthritis, some motif variants had been previously reported.

The sample holds a few counts of this clonotype. Its antigen is currently unknown. Libraries of TCR beta came from quantitative 5'-RACE with molecular barcodes. Each CDR3 protein gets one entry after TCRdb re-called the 5' RACE reads with MiXCR. Among 200,000 to 250,000 distinct CDR3 sequences listed, approximately 16% were seen once. Trimming cost V 8 bases and J 10 bases; bases outside gene matches: 13. CDR1 and CDR2 (germline): SEHNR, FQNEAQ (reference sequence). The CDR3 sequence is 15 residues long. V gene TRBV7-9 combines with J gene TRBJ2-1, with 11 bases fitting TRBD2. Sequenced sample: blood, either unsorted or a sorted T cell fraction (not recorded which). This sequence was found in a male donor with ankylosing spondylitis. CDR3 loop: CASVETSGIDGEQFF. As DNA, the CDR3 is TGTGCCAGCGTCGAGACTAGCGGGATTGACGGGGAGCAGTTCTTC.